Shown below are 29 T cell receptor beta chains from a single sample sequenced in a study of STAT5B mutations in CD4+ large granular lymphocyte leukemia (dated by TCRdb to between 2021 and 2023). Libraries were built with the immunoSEQ multiplex PCR assay. This is the immuneACCESS table as TCRdb keeps it, with only in-frame sequences that have V and J called. A part of the clones is gone; compared with another copy, unresolved V genes explain less than half, and the rest is unexplained. The sample includes under 40,000 clones, with roughly 77% observed a single time. Roughly 0.43% of the sample rests with the top ten. Sequencing was done on a sample of CD4+ T cells from blood buffy coats. These receptors came from a human donor in good health.

The rearrangement uses TRBV2 and TRBJ1-6, with 7 nucleotides matching TRBD1. V shed 7 bases, J shed 5 bases, and the junction held 8 bases outside the gene matches. CDR1 is SNHLY and CDR2 is FYNNEI in the germline V gene. This CDR3 has 15 residues. This CDR3 is CASTGGGKNNSPLHF. CDR3 nucleotides: TGTGCCAGCACAGGAGGGGGCAAAAATAATTCACCCCTCCACTTT.

The CDR3 sequence is CASSLTQSTGELFF. CDR3 coding DNA: TGTGCCAGCAGCCTCACCCAGTCCACCGGGGAGCTGTTTTTT. The chain couples TRBV11-2 to TRBJ2-2, with D unresolved. This CDR3 spans 14 amino acids. Germline CDR1 SGHAT, CDR2 FQNNGV. V was pared by 5 bases and J by 4 bases, with 11 bases between.

The table lists this clone with a few counts. The chain carries TRBV7-8 and TRBJ1-2; D is unclear. Germline assignment: CDR1 SGHVS and CDR2 FQNEAQ. The length of the CDR3 is 15 residues. The ends were cut back, 4 bases at V and 0 bases at J, with 12 bases in the middle. The CDR3 bases are TGTGCCAGCAGCTACCGGGTGCCCGCTAACTATGGCTACACCTTC. This codes for CASSYRVPANYGYTF.

This clone has only a few counts. The chain recombines TRBV28 with TRBJ1-2; possibly TRBD1 for D (6 bases). This CDR3 spans 12 amino acids. Germline assignment: CDR1 MDHEN and CDR2 SYDVKM. V was shortened by 4 bases and J by 4 bases, with 7 bases between the two germline ends. The CDR3 sequence: CASSYRVYGYTF. In nucleotides, the CDR3 is TGTGCCAGCAGTTACAGGGTCTATGGCTACACCTTC.

This chain joins TRBV19 and TRBJ1-5; D is ambiguous. Looked up from germline, CDR1 is LNHDA and CDR2 is SQIVND (reference sequence). This CDR3 has 17 residues. The V gene lost 4 bases and the J gene lost 5 bases, with 21 bases spanning the gap. CDR3 sequence reads: CASSSPPHAAADQPQHF. CDR3 nucleotide sequence: TGTGCCAGTAGTAGCCCCCCCCACGCCGCCGCGGATCAGCCCCAGCATTTT. Based on the CDR3 plus reference TRBV19 and TRBJ1-5, the full variable domain is DGGITQSPKYLFRKEGQNVTLSCEQNLNHDAMYWYRQDPGQGLRLIYYSQIVNDFQKGDIAEGYSVSREKKESFPLTVTSAQKNPTAFYLCASSSPPHAAADQPQHFGDGTRLSIL.

This clone came up a few times. V usage is TRBV27 and J usage is TRBJ2-2, with 10 bases that match TRBD2. There are 16 residues in the CDR3. With V trimmed by 5 bases and J by 2 bases, 5 bases remained unmatched. The germline V gene encodes CDR1 MNHEY and CDR2 SMNVEV (reference sequence). CDR3 DNA: TGTGCCAGCAGTCGAAGCGGGGGGGCTAACACCGGGGAGCTGTTTTTT. Amino acids: CASSRSGGANTGELFF.

The chain joins TRBV5-4 to TRBJ1-6, with a tentative D call TRBD1 (6 bases). This CDR3 has 17 amino acids. Trimming cost V 0 bases and J 3 bases, with 13 bases left between them. Per germline, CDR1 SGHNT and CDR2 YYREEE (reference sequence). Here the CDR3 reads CASSLGPIQGYNSPLHF. The CDR3 DNA reads TGTGCCAGCAGCTTGGGACCGATACAGGGCTATAATTCACCCCTCCACTTT.

V usage is TRBV6-5 and J usage is TRBJ2-4; the D gene is possibly TRBD1 (6 bases). Germline V gene lookup returns CDR1 MNHEY and CDR2 SVGAGI. V dropped 7 bases and J dropped 0 bases, with 10 bases sitting between them. The CDR3 covers 14 residues. CDR3 sequence (DNA): TGTGCCAGCAATACAGGGCTAGCCAAAAACATTCAGTACTTC. The encoded protein is CASNTGLAKNIQYF.

This sequence joins TRBV9 and TRBJ1-3; TRBD1 matches at 8 bases. Looked up from germline, CDR1 is SGDLS and CDR2 is YYNGEE. This CDR3 is 16 amino acids long. Trimming removed 0 bases from V and 2 bases from J; junction bases left unmatched: 4. The CDR3 sequence: CASSVGGQVAGNTIYF. As DNA, the CDR3 is TGTGCCAGCAGCGTAGGGGGACAGGTGGCTGGAAACACCATATATTTT.

This clone showed up just a few times. The gene calls are TRBV6-1 and TRBJ1-1; TRBD1 agrees at 12 bases. Unmatched junction bases numbered 6, after V lost 3 bases and J lost 1 base. CDR1 is MNHNS and CDR2 is SASEGT in the germline V gene. This CDR3 spans 17 amino acids. The CDR3 here is CASSEGQGAPGNTEAFF. Written as DNA, the CDR3 is TGTGCCAGCAGTGAGGGACAGGGGGCTCCTGGGAACACTGAAGCTTTCTTT.

The V and J genes are TRBV6-6 and TRBJ1-5; D gene unclear. The length of the CDR3 is 14 residues. The V end lost 1 base, the J end lost 0 bases, and 4 bases lay between the germline ends. Germline V gene sequence: CDR1 MNHNY, CDR2 SVGAGI (reference sequence). DNA of the CDR3: TGTGCCAGCAGTTACTTCGGTAGCAATCAGCCCCAGCATTTT. Protein product: CASSYFGSNQPQHF.

The chain recombines TRBV6-4 with TRBJ1-1; 9 bases agree with TRBD1. This CDR3 spans 14 amino acids. From germline, CDR1 is MRHNA and CDR2 SNTAGT. Trimming at V came to 4 bases and at J to 4 bases, leaving 4 bases not matched to a gene. The CDR3 nucleotides read TGTGCCAGCAGTGCCACAGGGGGCACCACTGAAGCTTTCTTT. Translating it yields CASSATGGTTEAFF.

This clone occurred a few times. The rearrangement joins TRBV6-1 to TRBJ2-2; weak D call: TRBD1 (5 bases). Germline V gene data show CDR1 as MNHNS and CDR2 as SASEGT. CDR3 size: 14 residues. The ends were cut back, 5 bases at V and 5 bases at J, with 12 bases in the middle. The CDR3 DNA reads as TGTGCCAGCAGTCCCACGGCAGGGACCGGGGAGCTGTTTTTT. This encodes CASSPTAGTGELFF.

The chain joins TRBV30 to TRBJ2-2; D may be TRBD1 (5 bases). This CDR3 comprises 14 residues. Trimming took 1 base from V and 3 from J, leaving 9 bases between them. CDR1 and CDR2 (germline): GTSNPN, SVGIG (reference sequence). DNA for the CDR3: TGTGCCTGGAGTGCGACAGACTACACCGGGGAGCTGTTTTTT. Its protein product is CAWSATDYTGELFF.

The chain joins TRBV6-1 to TRBJ2-2; 7 bases line up with TRBD1. CDR3 length: 15 residues. Trimming cost V 10 bases and J 0 bases; bases outside gene matches: 8. From germline, CDR1 is MNHNS and CDR2 SASEGT. Here the CDR3 reads CATQTGTANTGELFF. The CDR3 nucleotides are TGTGCCACTCAGACAGGGACCGCGAACACCGGGGAGCTGTTTTTT.

J is TRBJ1-1 and V is TRBV5-1; D may be TRBD1 (5 bases). The germline CDR1 and CDR2 sequences are SGHRS and YFSETQ. The V gene lost 3 bases and the J gene lost 3 bases, with 9 bases spanning the gap. The CDR3 is 13 residues long. This CDR3 is CASSSLGDTEAFF. The CDR3 nucleotides read TGCGCCAGCAGCTCCCTAGGGGACACTGAAGCTTTCTTT.

V usage is TRBV5-8 and J usage is TRBJ2-4, with 11 positions matching TRBD1. Germline lookup yields CDR1 SGHTS and CDR2 YDEGEE. J was trimmed by 1 base and V by 4 bases; bases with no gene match: 4. The CDR3 is 16 amino acids. The CDR3 region is CASSGGTGGAKNIQYF. The CDR3 region has the DNA TGTGCCAGCAGCGGCGGGACAGGGGGTGCCAAAAACATTCAGTACTTC.

The CDR3 region is CASSLVQRGTGELFF. DNA for the CDR3: TGTGCCAGCAGCTTGGTTCAGAGGGGCACCGGGGAGCTGTTTTTT. V usage is TRBV5-4 and J usage is TRBJ2-2; D is perhaps TRBD1 or TRBD2 (5 bases each). CDR1 and CDR2 (germline): SGHNT, YYREEE (reference sequence). The CDR3 loop spans 15 amino acids. The germline V and J ends were trimmed by 0 bases and 4 bases, with 10 bases remaining between them.

The chain combines TRBV11-3 with TRBJ2-7; 13 bases are a match to TRBD2. CDR1 is SGHNT, CDR2 YENEEA, per germline. This CDR3 is built from 16 residues. The junction had 2 bases not matched to a gene; V was cut back by 3 bases and J by 0 bases. CDR3 residues: CASSLTSGGPSYEQYF. CDR3 nucleotides: TGTGCCAGCAGCTTGACTAGCGGGGGGCCCTCCTACGAGCAGTACTTC.

The chain carries TRBV5-4 and TRBJ2-5, with 12 bases identical to TRBD2. Germline trimming cut 2 bases from V and 1 base from J; bases unmatched to any gene: 3. Per germline, CDR1 SGHNT and CDR2 YYREEE (reference sequence). The CDR3 has 16 residues. CDR3 coding DNA: TGTGCCAGCAGCTTTTTACTAGCGGGGGGCCAAGAGACCCAGTACTTC. The encoded protein is CASSFLLAGGQETQYF. Full variable domain (outside the CDR3, taken from reference TRBV5-4 and TRBJ2-5): ETGVTQSPTHLIKTRGQQVTLRCSSQSGHNTVSWYQQALGQGPQFIFQYYREEENGRGNFPPRFSGLQFPNYSSELNVNALELDDSALYLCASSFLLAGGQETQYFGPGTRLLVL.

This clone was seen a handful of times. The chain carries TRBV7-9 and TRBJ1-3; D gene uncertain. Per germline, CDR1 SEHNR and CDR2 FQNEAQ (reference sequence). V dropped 6 bases and J dropped 1 base, with 13 bases sitting between them. There are 15 residues in the CDR3. The chain's CDR3 is CASRAEAASGNTIYF. The CDR3 bases are TGTGCCAGCAGGGCAGAGGCCGCATCTGGAAACACCATATATTTT. Complete variable domain (other parts from reference TRBV7-9 and TRBJ1-3): DTGVSQNPRHKITKRGQNVTFRCDPISEHNRLYWYRQTLGQGPEFLTYFQNEAQLEKSRLLSDRFSAERPKGSFSTLEIQRTEQGDSAMYLCASRAEAASGNTIYFGEGSWLTVV.

The chain recombines TRBV10-3 with TRBJ2-3; 13 bases are a match to TRBD2. Germline V lookup: CDR1 ENHRY, CDR2 SYGVKD. The length of the CDR3 is 18 residues. The V gene end was trimmed by 0 bases and the J gene end by 9 bases; junction bases not matched to a gene: 12. The CDR3 sequence is CAISESTSGGSRVETQYF. DNA for the CDR3: TGTGCCATCAGTGAGTCGACTAGCGGGGGGTCACGGGTAGAGACGCAGTATTTT.

The chain joins TRBV7-3 to TRBJ1-5; D unclear. CDR1 and CDR2 from the germline V gene are SGHTA and FQGTGA. Between the trimmed V and J ends, which lost 4 bases and 2 bases, there was a span of 15 bases. This CDR3 is 16 amino acids long. In DNA form, the CDR3 reads TGTGCCAGCAGCTCCGATAAGACGAAGTGCAATCAGCCCCAGCATTTT. Translating it yields CASSSDKTKCNQPQHF.

This chain links TRBV5-1 with TRBJ2-2, with TRBD2 identical over 13 bases. J gave up 7 bases and V 5 bases, and 23 bases lay outside the gene matches. CDR1 SGHRS and CDR2 YFSETQ come from the germline V gene. CDR3 length equals 21 residues. The CDR3 reads CASSPEGLAGAASSSLGELFF. CDR3 nucleotide sequence: TGCGCCAGCAGTCCTGAAGGACTAGCGGGGGCCGCATCCTCGTCGCTCGGGGAGCTGTTTTTT.

This clone has more than one count but fewer than ten. This rearrangement joins TRBV6-6 to TRBJ1-5; D call uncertain. Germline V gene lookup returns CDR1 MNHNY and CDR2 SVGAGI (reference sequence). The CDR3 spans 16 residues. Trimming took off 2 bases at V and 4 bases at J, with 15 bases between the two ends. CDR3 in amino acids: CASSYEPATSNQPQHF. In DNA, the CDR3 is TGTGCCAGCAGTTACGAACCGGCGACGAGTAATCAGCCCCAGCATTTT.

This rearrangement joins TRBV10-2 to TRBJ1-5; the D gene is possibly TRBD1 (5 bases). The V and J ends lost 7 bases and 6 bases respectively, with 10 bases between them. This CDR3 is built from 12 residues. Germline assignment: CDR1 WSHSY and CDR2 SAAADI. CDR3 protein: CASTQGFQPQHF. The CDR3 bases are TGCGCCAGCACCCAGGGATTTCAGCCCCAGCATTTT.

The chain has TRBV14 and TRBJ1-1; D uncertain. Per the germline V gene, CDR1 is SGHDN and CDR2 is FVKESK. V lost 2 bases to trimming and J lost 5 bases, with 12 bases between them. This CDR3 has 14 residues. For the CDR3, the DNA is TGTGCCAGCAGCCAATCCCGCGTTGTGACTGAAGCTTTCTTT. Translated: CASSQSRVVTEAFF.

The CDR3 region has the DNA TGTGCCAGCTCACCACCAACAGGTGGAGGAAACACCATATATTTT. Its translation: CASSPPTGGGNTIYF. The chain uses TRBV18 and TRBJ1-3; a weak D match, TRBD1 (5 bases). This CDR3 has 15 residues. Trimming stripped 0 bases from V and 4 bases from J, with 10 bases between. CDR1 is KGHSH and CDR2 is LQKENI in the germline V gene. Combining the CDR3 with reference TRBV18 and TRBJ1-3 gives the whole variable domain NAGVMQNPRHLVRRRGQEARLRCSPMKGHSHVYWYRQLPEEGLKFMVYLQKENIIDESGMPKERFSAEFPKEGPSILRIQQVVRGDSAAYFCASSPPTGGGNTIYFGEGSWLTVV.

This chain links TRBV18 with TRBJ1-2; D gene unclear. V lost 4 bases, J lost 8 bases, and 11 bases lay in between. Germline V gives CDR1 KGHSH, CDR2 LQKENI. CDR3 length: 12 residues. The CDR3 is CASSLDLGGYTF. CDR3 bases: TGTGCCAGCTCACTGGACCTTGGAGGCTACACCTTC. The variable domain in full, completed from reference TRBV18 and TRBJ1-2, reads NAGVMQNPRHLVRRRGQEARLRCSPMKGHSHVYWYRQLPEEGLKFMVYLQKENIIDESGMPKERFSAEFPKEGPSILRIQQVVRGDSAAYFCASSLDLGGYTFGSGTRLTVV.